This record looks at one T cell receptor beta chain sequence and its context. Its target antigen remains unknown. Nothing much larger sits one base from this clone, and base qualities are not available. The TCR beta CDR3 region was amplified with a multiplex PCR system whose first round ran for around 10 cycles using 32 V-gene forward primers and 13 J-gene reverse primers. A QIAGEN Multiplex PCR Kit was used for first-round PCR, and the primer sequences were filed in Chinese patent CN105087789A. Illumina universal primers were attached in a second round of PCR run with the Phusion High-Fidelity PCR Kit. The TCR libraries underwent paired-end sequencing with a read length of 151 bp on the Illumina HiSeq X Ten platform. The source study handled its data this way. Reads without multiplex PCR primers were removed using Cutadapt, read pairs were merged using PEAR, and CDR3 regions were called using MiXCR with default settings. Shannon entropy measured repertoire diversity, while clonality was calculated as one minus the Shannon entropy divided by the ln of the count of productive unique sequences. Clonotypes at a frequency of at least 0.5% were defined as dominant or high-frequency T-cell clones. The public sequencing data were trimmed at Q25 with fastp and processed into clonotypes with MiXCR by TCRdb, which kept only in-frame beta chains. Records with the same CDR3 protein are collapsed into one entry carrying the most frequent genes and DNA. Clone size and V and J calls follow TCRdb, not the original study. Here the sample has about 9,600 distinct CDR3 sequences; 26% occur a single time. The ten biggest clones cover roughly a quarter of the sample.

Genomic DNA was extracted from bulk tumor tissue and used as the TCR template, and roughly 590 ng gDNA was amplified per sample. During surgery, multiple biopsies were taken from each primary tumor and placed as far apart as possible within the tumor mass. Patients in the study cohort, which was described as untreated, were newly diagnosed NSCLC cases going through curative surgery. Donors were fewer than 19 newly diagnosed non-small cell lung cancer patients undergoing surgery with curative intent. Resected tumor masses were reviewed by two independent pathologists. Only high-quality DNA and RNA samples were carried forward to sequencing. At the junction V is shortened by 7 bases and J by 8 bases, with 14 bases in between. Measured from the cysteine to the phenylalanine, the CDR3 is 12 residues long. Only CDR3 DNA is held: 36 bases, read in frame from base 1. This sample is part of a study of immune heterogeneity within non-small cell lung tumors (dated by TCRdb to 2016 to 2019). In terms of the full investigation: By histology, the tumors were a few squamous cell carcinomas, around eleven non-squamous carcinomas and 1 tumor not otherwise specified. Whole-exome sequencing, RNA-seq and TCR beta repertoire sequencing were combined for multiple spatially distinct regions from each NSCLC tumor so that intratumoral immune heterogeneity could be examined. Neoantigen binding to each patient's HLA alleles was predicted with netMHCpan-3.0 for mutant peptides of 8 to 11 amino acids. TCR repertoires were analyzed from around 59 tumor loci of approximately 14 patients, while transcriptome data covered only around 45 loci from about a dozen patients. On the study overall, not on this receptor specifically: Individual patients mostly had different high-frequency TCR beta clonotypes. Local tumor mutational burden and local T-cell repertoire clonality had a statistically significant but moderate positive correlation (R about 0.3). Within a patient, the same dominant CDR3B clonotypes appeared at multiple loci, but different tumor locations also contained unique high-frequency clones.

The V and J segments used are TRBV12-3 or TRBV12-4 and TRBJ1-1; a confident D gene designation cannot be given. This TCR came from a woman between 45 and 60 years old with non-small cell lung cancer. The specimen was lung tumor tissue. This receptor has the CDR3 CASTLEGKEAFF. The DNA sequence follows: TGTGCCAGCACCCTGGAGGGTAAGGAAGCTTTCTTT.